These 17 T cell receptor beta chains were sequenced from one sample in a study of OX40 agonist ivuxolimab in advanced cancers. The assay was immunoSEQ multiplex PCR, and TCRdb's table has in-frame clones only and misses some. This sample yields tens of thousands of clones, of which roughly 94% are seen a single time; approximately 9.9% belongs to the top ten. This material consisted of CD4+ or CD8+ T cells sorted from blood, taken in a trial of the OX40 agonist ivuxolimab. Every receptor here comes from an adult with an advanced solid tumor such as melanoma, head and neck, liver or kidney cancer.

The gene calls are TRBV27 and TRBJ2-7; possibly TRBD1 for D (5 bases). CDR3 length: 13 amino acids. V shed 6 bases and J shed 0 bases, with 9 bases lying between them. Germline-derived CDR1 and CDR2 are MNHEY and SMNVEV (reference sequence). CDR3 nucleotides: TGTGCCAGCAGGGGGCCTACCTCCTACGAGCAGTACTTC. Protein product: CASRGPTSYEQYF.

The rearrangement uses TRBV5-5 and TRBJ2-2; possibly TRBD1 for D (6 bases). Deletions cut 3 bases from V and 1 base from J, with 7 bases between. The CDR3 is 14 residues long. CDR1 and CDR2 from the germline V gene are SGHKS and YYEKEE (reference sequence). The CDR3: CASSWTENTGELFF. The DNA for the CDR3 is TGTGCCAGCAGCTGGACAGAGAACACCGGGGAGCTGTTTTTT.

The chain couples TRBV14 to TRBJ2-7; 7 nucleotides agree with TRBD2. The junction had 4 bases not matched to a gene; V was cut back by 0 bases and J by 2 bases. CDR1 and CDR2 from the germline V gene are SGHDN and FVKESK. The CDR3 spans 15 residues. CDR3 DNA: TGTGCCAGCAGCCAAGATCCCAGCGGGACCTACGAGCAGTACTTC. It codes for CASSQDPSGTYEQYF.

The gene calls are TRBV2 and TRBJ2-1; no reliable D call. Germline V gene lookup returns CDR1 SNHLY and CDR2 FYNNEI. The V gene lost 2 bases and the J gene lost 7 bases, with 3 bases spanning the gap. This CDR3 is 11 amino acids long. As DNA, the CDR3 is TGTGCCAGCAGTGAACGGAATGAGCAGTTCTTC. This encodes CASSERNEQFF.

The gene calls are TRBV5-5 and TRBJ2-7; 13 nucleotides agree with TRBD2. CDR1 SGHKS and CDR2 YYEKEE come from the germline V gene (reference sequence). The CDR3 runs to 15 residues. Trimming took 4 bases from V and 2 from J; bases not matched to a gene: 3. CDR3 in amino acids: CASSGGLAGTYEQYF. CDR3 sequence (DNA): TGTGCCAGCAGCGGGGGACTAGCGGGAACCTACGAGCAGTACTTC.

This clone was counted only a few times. V is TRBV6-5 and J is TRBJ2-2; D unclear. This CDR3 spans 14 amino acids. Between the trimmed V and J ends, which lost 0 bases and 5 bases, there was a span of 7 bases. Germline V gives CDR1 MNHEY, CDR2 SVGAGI. The CDR3 coding sequence is TGTGCCAGCAGTTACTCGTCCGGGACCGGGGAGCTGTTTTTT. Amino acids: CASSYSSGTGELFF.

V gene TRBV5-1 combines with J gene TRBJ2-1; D call uncertain. The CDR3 runs 16 residues. The germline V gene encodes CDR1 SGHRS and CDR2 YFSETQ. Between the trimmed V and J ends, which lost 0 bases and 6 bases, there was a span of 16 bases. The DNA for the CDR3 is TGCGCCAGCAGCTTGGAGAACACAAGGTACACCAATGAGCAGTTCTTC. The encoded protein is CASSLENTRYTNEQFF.

The chain recombines TRBV6-1 with TRBJ2-1; D remains unclear. The V and J ends lost 0 bases and 6 bases respectively, with 3 bases between them. Germline V lookup: CDR1 MNHNS, CDR2 SASEGT. This CDR3 is built from 12 residues. This CDR3 reads CASSEAANEQFF. In DNA form, the CDR3 reads TGTGCCAGCAGTGAAGCTGCCAATGAGCAGTTCTTC.

This chain uses TRBV11-1 with TRBJ2-3; 7 nucleotides align to TRBD1. The CDR3 runs to 15 residues. The V segment lost 2 bases and the J segment 5 bases; nucleotides outside the gene matches: 7. Germline-derived CDR1 and CDR2 are SGHAT and FQDESV (reference sequence). This CDR3 reads CASSLSAGGGDTQYF. In DNA, the CDR3 is TGTGCCAGCAGCTTATCGGCAGGGGGTGGAGATACGCAGTATTTT.

The CDR3 loop is CASSPVDRGFFNEQFF. CDR3 nucleotides: TGTGCCAGCAGTCCTGTAGACAGGGGGTTCTTCAATGAGCAGTTCTTC. V is TRBV28 and J is TRBJ2-1, with 9 bases aligning to TRBD1. The J segment lost 6 bases and the V segment lost 5 bases, leaving 11 bases of the junction unmatched. CDR3 size: 16 residues. CDR1 is MDHEN, CDR2 SYDVKM, per germline.

The V call is TRBV15, the J call TRBJ1-2; D gene unclear. CDR1 LNHNV and CDR2 YYDKDF come from the germline V gene (reference sequence). The CDR3 is made up of 14 amino acids. V was shortened by 0 bases and J by 7 bases, with 12 bases between the two germline ends. CDR3 protein: CATSRDRRLAGYTF. DNA of the CDR3: TGTGCCACCAGCAGAGACCGCCGACTGGCTGGCTACACCTTC.

The table lists this clone with a few counts. The rearrangement uses TRBV5-6 and TRBJ2-1; D call uncertain. Germline CDR1 is SGHDT and CDR2 is YYEEEE. CDR3 length: 14 amino acids. V lost 2 bases to trimming and J lost 4 bases, with 10 bases between them. CDR3 in DNA: TGTGCCAGCAGCTTTCAACCACAATACAATGAGCAGTTCTTC. It translates to CASSFQPQYNEQFF.

The J gene is TRBJ1-2, the V gene TRBV9; D might be TRBD1 (6 bases). Germline V CDR1 and CDR2: SGDLS, YYNGEE. The V end was cut by 3 bases, the J end by 8 bases, with 17 bases between. The length of the CDR3 is 14 residues. The CDR3 DNA is TGTGCCAGCAGCGCCCCCAAGGGGACATACGGCTACACCTTC. This gives the protein CASSAPKGTYGYTF.

This clone is medium-sized. The chain has TRBV9 and TRBJ2-7; D is ambiguous. Trimming pared 2 bases from V and 6 bases from J, leaving 12 bases between. The CDR3 has 13 residues. Germline V gene data show CDR1 as SGDLS and CDR2 as YYNGEE. For the CDR3, the DNA is TGTGCCAGCAGCGTCTTTGTCGAAAGCGAGCAGTACTTC. As protein: CASSVFVESEQYF.

The chain has TRBV25-1 and TRBJ2-3, with D perhaps TRBD2 (5 bases). The CDR3 runs 15 residues. Germline V gene lookup returns CDR1 MGHDK and CDR2 SYGVNS. Trimming shortened V by 3 bases and J by 0 bases, and 10 bases separated the two germline ends. The DNA for the CDR3 is TGTGCCAGCAGTGAGCTAGCTCCTAGCACAGATACGCAGTATTTT. As protein: CASSELAPSTDTQYF. Variable domain in full (rest from reference TRBV25-1 and TRBJ2-3): EADIYQTPRYLVIGTGKKITLECSQTMGHDKMYWYQQDPGMELHLIHYSYGVNSTEKGDLSSESTVSRIRTEHFPLTLESARPSHTSQYLCASSELAPSTDTQYFGPGTRLTVL.

The chain uses TRBV5-6 and TRBJ1-1; D may be TRBD1 (6 bases). This CDR3 contains 14 residues. Per the germline V gene, CDR1 is SGHDT and CDR2 is YYEEEE. V lost 3 bases and J 3 bases, leaving 12 bases between the germline ends. The CDR3: CASSWQGSHTEAFF. The DNA for the CDR3 is TGTGCCAGCAGCTGGCAGGGGTCACACACTGAAGCTTTCTTT.

The CDR3 loop is CATVSGSEAFF. As DNA, the CDR3 is TGTGCCACCGTATCAGGCTCTGAAGCTTTCTTT. This sequence joins TRBV6-5 and TRBJ1-1; D ambiguous. With 10 bases removed from V and 6 bases from J, the gap between germline ends came to 12 bases. Germline V gene lookup returns CDR1 MNHEY and CDR2 SVGAGI. The CDR3 runs 11 residues.